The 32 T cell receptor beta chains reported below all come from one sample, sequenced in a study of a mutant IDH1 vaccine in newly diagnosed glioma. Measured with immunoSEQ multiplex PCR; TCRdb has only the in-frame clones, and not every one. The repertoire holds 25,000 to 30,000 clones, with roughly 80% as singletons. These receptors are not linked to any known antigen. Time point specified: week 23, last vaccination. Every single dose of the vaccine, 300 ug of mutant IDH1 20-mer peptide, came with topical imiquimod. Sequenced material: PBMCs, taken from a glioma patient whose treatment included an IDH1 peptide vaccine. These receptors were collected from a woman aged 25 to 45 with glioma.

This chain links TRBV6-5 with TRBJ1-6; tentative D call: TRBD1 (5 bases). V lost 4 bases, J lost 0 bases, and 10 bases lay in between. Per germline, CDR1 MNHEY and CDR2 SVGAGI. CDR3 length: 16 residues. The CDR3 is CASSWDRYSYNSPLHF. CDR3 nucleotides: TGTGCCAGCAGTTGGGACCGGTACTCCTATAATTCACCCCTCCACTTT.

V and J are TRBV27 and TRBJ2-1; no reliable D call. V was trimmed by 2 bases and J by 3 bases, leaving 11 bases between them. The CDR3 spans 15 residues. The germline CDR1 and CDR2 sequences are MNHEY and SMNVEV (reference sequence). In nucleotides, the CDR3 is TGTGCCAGCAGTTTAATGCCAGATTACTACAATGAGCAGTTCTTC. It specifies CASSLMPDYYNEQFF.

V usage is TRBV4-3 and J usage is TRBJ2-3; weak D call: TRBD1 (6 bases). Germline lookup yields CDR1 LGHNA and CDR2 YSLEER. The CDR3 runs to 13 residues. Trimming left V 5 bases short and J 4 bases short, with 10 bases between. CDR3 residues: CASSSEGADTQYF. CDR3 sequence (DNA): TGCGCCAGCAGCTCCGAGGGGGCAGATACGCAGTATTTT.

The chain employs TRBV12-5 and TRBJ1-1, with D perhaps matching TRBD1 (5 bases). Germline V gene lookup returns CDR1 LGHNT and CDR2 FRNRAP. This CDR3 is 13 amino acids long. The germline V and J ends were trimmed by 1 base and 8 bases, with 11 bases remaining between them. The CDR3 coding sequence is TGTGCTAGTGGTTTGGCAGGGAGCCTCGAAGCTTTCTTT. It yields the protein CASGLAGSLEAFF.

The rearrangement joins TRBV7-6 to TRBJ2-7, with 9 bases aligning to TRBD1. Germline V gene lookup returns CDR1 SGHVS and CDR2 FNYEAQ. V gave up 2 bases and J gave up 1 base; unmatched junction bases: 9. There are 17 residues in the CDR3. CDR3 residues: CASSLTGTGTISYEQYF. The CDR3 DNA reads TGTGCCAGCAGCTTAACCGGGACAGGGACGATTTCCTACGAGCAGTACTTC.

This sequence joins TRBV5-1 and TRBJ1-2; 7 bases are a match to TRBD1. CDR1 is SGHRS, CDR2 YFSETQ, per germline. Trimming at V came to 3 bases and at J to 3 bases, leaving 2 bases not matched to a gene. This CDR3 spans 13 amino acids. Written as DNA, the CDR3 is TGCGCCAGCAGCTCTCAGGGGGACTATGGCTACACCTTC. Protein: CASSSQGDYGYTF. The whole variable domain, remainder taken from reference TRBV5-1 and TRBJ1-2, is KAGVTQTPRYLIKTRGQQVTLSCSPISGHRSVSWYQQTPGQGLQFLFEYFSETQRNKGNFPGRFSGRQFSNSRSEMNVSTLELGDSALYLCASSSQGDYGYTFGSGTRLTVV.

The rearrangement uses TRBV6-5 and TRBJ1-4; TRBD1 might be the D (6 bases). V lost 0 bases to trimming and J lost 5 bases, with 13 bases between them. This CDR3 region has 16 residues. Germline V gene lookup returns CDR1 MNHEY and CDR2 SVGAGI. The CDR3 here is CASSYSRSGQNEKLFF. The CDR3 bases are TGTGCCAGCAGTTACTCCCGTAGCGGACAGAATGAAAAACTGTTTTTT.

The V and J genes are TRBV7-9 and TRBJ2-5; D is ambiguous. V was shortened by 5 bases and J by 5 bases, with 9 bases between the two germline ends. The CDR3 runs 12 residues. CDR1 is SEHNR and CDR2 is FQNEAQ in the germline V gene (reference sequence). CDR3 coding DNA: TGTGCCAGCAGCCCCGACCCCGAGACCCAGTACTTC. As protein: CASSPDPETQYF.

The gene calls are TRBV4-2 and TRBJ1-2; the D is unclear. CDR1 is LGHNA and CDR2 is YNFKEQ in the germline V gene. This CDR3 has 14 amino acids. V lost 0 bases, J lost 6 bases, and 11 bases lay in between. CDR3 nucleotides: TGTGCCAGCAGCCAAGATCCAGAAGGGAATGGCTACACCTTC. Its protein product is CASSQDPEGNGYTF.

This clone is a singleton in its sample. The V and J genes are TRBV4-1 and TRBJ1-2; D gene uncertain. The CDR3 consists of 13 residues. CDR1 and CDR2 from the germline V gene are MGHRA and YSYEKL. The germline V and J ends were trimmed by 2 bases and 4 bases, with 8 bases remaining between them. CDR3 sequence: CASSQTVPYGYTF. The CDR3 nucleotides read TGCGCCAGCAGCCAAACAGTGCCCTATGGCTACACCTTC.

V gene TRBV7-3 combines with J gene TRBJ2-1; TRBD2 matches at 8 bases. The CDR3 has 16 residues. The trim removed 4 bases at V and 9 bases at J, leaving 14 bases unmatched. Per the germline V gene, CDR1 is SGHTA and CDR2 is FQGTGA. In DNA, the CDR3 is TGTGCCAGCAGCTCTGTTGGGACTAGGACTATCCCTGAGCAGTTCTTC. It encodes CASSSVGTRTIPEQFF.

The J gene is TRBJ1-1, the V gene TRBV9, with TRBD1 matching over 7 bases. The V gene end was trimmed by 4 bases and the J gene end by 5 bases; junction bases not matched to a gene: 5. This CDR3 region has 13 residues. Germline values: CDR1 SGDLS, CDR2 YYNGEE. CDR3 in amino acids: CASSTGAGTEAFF. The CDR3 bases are TGTGCCAGCAGCACAGGGGCGGGAACTGAAGCTTTCTTT.

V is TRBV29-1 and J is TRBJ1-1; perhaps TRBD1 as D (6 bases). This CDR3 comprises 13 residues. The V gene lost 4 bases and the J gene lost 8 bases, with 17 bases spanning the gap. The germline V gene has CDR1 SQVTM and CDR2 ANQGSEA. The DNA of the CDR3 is TGCAGCGTTGTGGACAGTTACCCGGCCGAAGCTTTCTTT. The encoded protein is CSVVDSYPAEAFF.

The CDR3 here is CASSQGRIGNEKLFF. The CDR3 nucleotides read TGCGCCAGCAGTCAGGGTCGGATAGGGAATGAAAAACTGTTTTTT. V gene TRBV4-1 combines with J gene TRBJ1-4, with TRBD1 as a possible D gene (5 bases). CDR3 length: 15 amino acids. V was trimmed by 6 bases and J by 5 bases, leaving 16 bases between them. Germline V gene lookup returns CDR1 MGHRA and CDR2 YSYEKL.

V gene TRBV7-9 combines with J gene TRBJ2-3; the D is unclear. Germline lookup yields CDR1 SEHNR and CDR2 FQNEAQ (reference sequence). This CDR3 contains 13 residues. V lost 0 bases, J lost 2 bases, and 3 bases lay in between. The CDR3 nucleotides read TGTGCCAGCAGCTTAGCTACCACAGATACGCAGTATTTT. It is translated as CASSLATTDTQYF.

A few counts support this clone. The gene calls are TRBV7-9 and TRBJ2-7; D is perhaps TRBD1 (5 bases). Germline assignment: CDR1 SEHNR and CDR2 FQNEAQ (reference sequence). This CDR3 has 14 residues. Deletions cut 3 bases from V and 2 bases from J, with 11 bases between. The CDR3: CASSFVDSAYEQYF. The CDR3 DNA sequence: TGTGCCAGCAGCTTCGTCGACAGCGCCTACGAGCAGTACTTC.

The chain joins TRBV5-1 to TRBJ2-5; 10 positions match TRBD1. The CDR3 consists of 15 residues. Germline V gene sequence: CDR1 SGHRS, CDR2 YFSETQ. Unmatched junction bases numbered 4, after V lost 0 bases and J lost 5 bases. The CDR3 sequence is CASSLAGQGGETQYF. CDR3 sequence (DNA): TGCGCCAGCAGCTTGGCTGGACAGGGGGGGGAGACCCAGTACTTC.

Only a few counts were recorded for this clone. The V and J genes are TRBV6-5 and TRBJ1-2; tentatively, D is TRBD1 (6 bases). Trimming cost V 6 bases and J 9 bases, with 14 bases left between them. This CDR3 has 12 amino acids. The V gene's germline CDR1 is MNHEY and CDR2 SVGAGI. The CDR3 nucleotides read TGTGCCAGCAGCCAAAACAGGGAGCGCTACACCTTC. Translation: CASSQNRERYTF.

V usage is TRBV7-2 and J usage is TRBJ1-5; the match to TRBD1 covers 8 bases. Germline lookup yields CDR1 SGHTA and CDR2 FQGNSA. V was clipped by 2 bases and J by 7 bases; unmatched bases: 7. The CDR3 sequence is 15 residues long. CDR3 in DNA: TGTGCCAGCAGCTTACAGGGGGCTCCAAACCAGCCCCAGCATTTT. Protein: CASSLQGAPNQPQHF.

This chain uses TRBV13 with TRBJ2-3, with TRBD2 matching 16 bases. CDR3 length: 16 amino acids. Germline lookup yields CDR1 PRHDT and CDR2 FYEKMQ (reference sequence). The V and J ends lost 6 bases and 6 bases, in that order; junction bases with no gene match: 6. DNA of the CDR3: TGTGCCAGCAGTGTTGGGACTAGCGGGGGGGCTGATACGCAGTATTTT. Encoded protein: CASSVGTSGGADTQYF. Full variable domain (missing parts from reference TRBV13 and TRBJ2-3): AAGVIQSPRHLIKEKRETATLKCYPIPRHDTVYWYQQGPGQDPQFLISFYEKMQSDKGSIPDRFSAQQFSDYHSELNMSSLELGDSALYFCASSVGTSGGADTQYFGPGTRLTVL.

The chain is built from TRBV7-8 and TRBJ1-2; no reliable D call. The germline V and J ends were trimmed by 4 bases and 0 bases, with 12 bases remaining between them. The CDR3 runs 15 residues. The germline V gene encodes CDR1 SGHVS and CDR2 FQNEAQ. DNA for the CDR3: TGTGCCAGCAGCTCCGGTTACGAAGCTAACTATGGCTACACCTTC. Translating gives CASSSGYEANYGYTF.

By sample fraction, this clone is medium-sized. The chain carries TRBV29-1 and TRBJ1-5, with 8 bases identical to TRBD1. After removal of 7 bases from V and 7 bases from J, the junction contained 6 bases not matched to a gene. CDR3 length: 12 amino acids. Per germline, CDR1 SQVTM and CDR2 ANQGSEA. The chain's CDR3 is CSATTGEQPQHF. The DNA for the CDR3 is TGCAGCGCCACGACAGGGGAGCAGCCCCAGCATTTT.

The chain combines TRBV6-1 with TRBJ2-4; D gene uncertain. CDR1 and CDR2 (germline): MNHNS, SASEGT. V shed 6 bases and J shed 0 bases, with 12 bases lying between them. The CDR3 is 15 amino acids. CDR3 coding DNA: TGTGCCAGCAGGGAGCTCACACTAGCCAAAAACATTCAGTACTTC. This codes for CASRELTLAKNIQYF.

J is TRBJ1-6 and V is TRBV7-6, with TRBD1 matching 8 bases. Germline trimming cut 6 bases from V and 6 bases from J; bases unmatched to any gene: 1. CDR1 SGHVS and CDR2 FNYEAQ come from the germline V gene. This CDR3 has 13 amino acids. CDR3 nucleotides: TGTGCCAGCAGGCAGGGGGCTAATTCACCCCTCCACTTT. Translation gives CASRQGANSPLHF.

The DNA of the CDR3 is TGTGCCAGCAGCGACAGGGACAGGGGGACCGGGGAGCTGTTTTTT. Translating gives CASSDRDRGTGELFF. The V gene is TRBV9, the J gene TRBJ2-2; 11 bases line up with TRBD1. Germline-derived CDR1 and CDR2 are SGDLS and YYNGEE. This CDR3 region has 15 residues. V lost 3 bases and J lost 5; bases outside the gene matches: 3. The whole variable domain, filled in from reference TRBV9 and TRBJ2-2, reads DSGVTQTPKHLITATGQRVTLRCSPRSGDLSVYWYQQSLDQGLQFLIQYYNGEERAKGNILERFSAQQFPDLHSELNLSSLELGDSALYFCASSDRDRGTGELFFGEGSRLTVL.

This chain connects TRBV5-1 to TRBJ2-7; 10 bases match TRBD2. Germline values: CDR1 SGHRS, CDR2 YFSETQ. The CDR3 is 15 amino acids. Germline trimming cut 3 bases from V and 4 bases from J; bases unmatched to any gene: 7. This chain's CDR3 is CASSSGGSGGYEQYF. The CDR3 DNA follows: TGCGCCAGCAGCTCTGGTGGTAGCGGGGGGTACGAGCAGTACTTC.

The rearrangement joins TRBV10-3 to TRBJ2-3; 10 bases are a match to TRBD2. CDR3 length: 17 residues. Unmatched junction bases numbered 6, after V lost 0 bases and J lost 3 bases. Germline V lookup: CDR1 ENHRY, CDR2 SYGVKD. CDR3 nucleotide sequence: TGTGCCATCAGTGAGTCGCCTAGCGGGGGAGGAACAGATACGCAGTATTTT. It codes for CAISESPSGGGTDTQYF.

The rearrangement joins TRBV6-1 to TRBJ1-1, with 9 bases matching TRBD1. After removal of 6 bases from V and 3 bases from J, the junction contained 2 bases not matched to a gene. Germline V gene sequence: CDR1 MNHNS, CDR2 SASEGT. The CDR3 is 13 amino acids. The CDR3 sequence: CASSRQGDTEAFF. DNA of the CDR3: TGTGCCAGCAGCAGACAGGGGGACACTGAAGCTTTCTTT.

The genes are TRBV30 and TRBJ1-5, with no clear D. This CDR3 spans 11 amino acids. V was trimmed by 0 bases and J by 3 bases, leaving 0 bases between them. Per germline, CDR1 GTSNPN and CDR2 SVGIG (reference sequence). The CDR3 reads CAWSVNQPQHF. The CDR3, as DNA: TGTGCCTGGAGTGTCAATCAGCCCCAGCATTTT.

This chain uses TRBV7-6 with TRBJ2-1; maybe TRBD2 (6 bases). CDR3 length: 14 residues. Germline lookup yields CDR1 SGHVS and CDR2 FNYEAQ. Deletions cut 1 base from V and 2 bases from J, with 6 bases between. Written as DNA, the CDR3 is TGTGCCAGCAGCTTAGGCGGGACCTACAATGAGCAGTTCTTC. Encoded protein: CASSLGGTYNEQFF. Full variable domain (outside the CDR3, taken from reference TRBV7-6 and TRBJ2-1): GAGVSQSPRYKVTKRGQDVALRCDPISGHVSLYWYRQALGQGPEFLTYFNYEAQQDKSGLPNDRFSAERPEGSISTLTIQRTEQRDSAMYRCASSLGGTYNEQFFGPGTRLTVL.

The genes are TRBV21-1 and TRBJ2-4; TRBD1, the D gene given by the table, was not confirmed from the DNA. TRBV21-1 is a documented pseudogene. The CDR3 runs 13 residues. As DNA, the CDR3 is TGTGCCGACGACGGGCGCAACAGGGGCATTCAGTACTTC. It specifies CADDGRNRGIQYF.

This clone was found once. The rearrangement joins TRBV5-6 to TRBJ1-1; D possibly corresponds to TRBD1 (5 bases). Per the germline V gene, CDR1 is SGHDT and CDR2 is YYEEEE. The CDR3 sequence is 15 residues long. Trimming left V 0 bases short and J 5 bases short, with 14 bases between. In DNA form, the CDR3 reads TGTGCCAGCAGCTTGGATATGGGGGGGAGGACTGAAGCTTTCTTT. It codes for CASSLDMGGRTEAFF.